Listed here is a single T cell receptor (beta chain). This clone was counted between two and nine times. It has no known antigen specificity. The record has no base qualities; no much larger clone is one base away. Receptors were amplified or captured by the immunoSEQ multiplex PCR assay. For the multiplex PCR, a mixture combining 60 forward primers for TCR Vbeta segments and 13 reverse primers for TCR Jbeta segments was used. Amplification of the CDR3 region of rearranged TCR beta genes was performed with a multiplex PCR assay on genomic DNA. The Illumina HiSeq System was used to sequence the amplified TCR beta libraries as 87-base-pair reads. The paper's data handling went like this. Across the 500 to 700 repertoires, a later analysis counted roughly 84 million unique TCR beta chains, about 10 million of which were shared by at least two donors. A nearest-neighbor algorithm error-corrected the raw reads and collapsed the reads into unique sequences, merging closely related sequences to remove PCR and sequencing errors. To assign V, D and J gene segments, CDR3 sequences were aligned to IMGT reference sequences. For a sequence to be retained, at least a six-nucleotide match to both a V gene segment and a J gene segment was required. A rearrangement was called productive if the CDR3 had no stop codons and remained in frame with V and J, and every other rearrangement was called non-productive. Following IMGT convention, CDR3 was defined as the stretch from the second conserved V-encoded cysteine to the conserved J-encoded phenylalanine. Sequences without an unambiguous match to a single V gene segment were excluded from the earlier analysis of about 640 of the donors. In an earlier analysis of about 590 of the donors, a V segment was called functional when productive rearrangements were above 56.7%, and segregating when the standard deviation between donors exceeded 5%. A statistical classification framework was built to diagnose cytomegalovirus status from the catalog of TCR beta chain sequences. In a later analysis, TCR nucleotide sequences were compared against IMGT/GENE-DB human TR gene sequences so that V and J genes could be assigned. A later analysis assigned CDR3 sequences and most-parsimonious VDJ recombination scenarios with the TCRdist pipeline. In a later analysis, every TCR beta chain was defined by the combination of its CDR3 amino acid sequence and its V-gene family, and reads without a unique V-gene family were dropped. To address suspected cross-contamination and a sequencing artifact, a later analysis removed 592 highly shared, low-generation-probability nucleotide sequences. For each public chain, a later analysis derived a clonal expansion index from normalized ranks of inferred template counts within each repertoire. Generation probabilities in a later analysis came from a VDJ recombination model fitted to out-of-frame rearrangements, and those results were checked against IGoR. Hypergeometric tests were used in a later analysis to score TCR-TCR, TCR-HLA and TCR-CMV co-occurrence, with a repertoire-size bias correction applied to the TCR pairs. In a later analysis, false discovery rates were estimated by permuting HLA or CMV assignments 20 times. In a later analysis, co-occurring TCRs were grouped using DBSCAN, and TCRdist sequence similarity was added for clustering within HLA-allele-positive subsets. For co-occurrence clustering, repertoires with fewer than 30,000 or more than 120,000 public chains were excluded, along with 5 or 6 repertoires with anomalous nucleotide sharing. TCRdb obtained this table from immuneACCESS and retained in-frame rearrangements with V and J assigned. These tables miss some clones; where compared with another copy, unresolved V genes account for less than half of the shortfall, and the remainder is unexplained. V, J and clone size were drawn from that table, and D and trimming were deduced from the DNA. In this sample the table shows about 160,000 clones, roughly 80% of which occur a single time. The ten largest clones capture about 4.7% of the sample.

The sample is drawn from a study of cytomegalovirus exposure and HLA in healthy donors (dated by TCRdb to 2016 to 2017). Describing the broader study: In an earlier analysis of about 560 of the donors, around 300 Gb of sequence data and 100 million or so unique TCR beta sequences from about 179 million T cells were reported. An early release covering 550 to 700 HLA-typed donors comprised 250 to 350 gigabases of sequencing data and 85 million or so unique TCR sequences. Among the approximately 430 genotyped donors, approximately 77% belonged to the genetic ancestry cluster associated with self-reported Caucasian donors. The study aimed to test whether cataloging public T cell receptors could reveal signatures of past pathogen exposure. The study profiled the T cell repertoires of 666 subjects by immunosequencing and related them to cytomegalovirus serostatus. A separate validation cohort of 100 to 150 different subjects was used in addition to the approximately 670-subject first cohort. To predict cytomegalovirus infection status, the study combined high-throughput TCR immunosequencing, statistical association of individual TCRs with disease status, and machine learning. A later analysis re-analyzed previously published TCR beta repertoires from hundreds of donors and added high-resolution HLA genotyping to study TCR occurrence patterns. Rather than using new phenotypic data, the later analysis identified candidate immune exposures from TCR beta sequences and from how often those sequences occurred across donors. In an earlier analysis of around 540 of the donors, high-throughput TCR beta sequencing was used to judge whether each TCR beta V gene segment behaved as functional or pseudogenic. Donor age, sex, ethnicity and CMV serostatus were compiled together with the repertoire data. A later genetic analysis used genome-wide SNP genotypes for about 55% of the 666 donors, treating that subset as a discovery cohort. All discovery cohort repertoires had been generated using a single sequencing platform. Both class I and class II loci were covered by HLA typing, at four-digit resolution. The number of donors typed differed by locus, with roughly 620-630 for A, B, C, DRB1 and DQB1, around 500 for DQA1, 600 to 610 for DPA1, and about 450 for DPB1. Roughly 5 DR-DQ haplotypes were handled as single units for association and clustering, since linkage in the cohort was strong. On average, 235,054 unique TCR beta nucleotide sequences were sequenced per donor among roughly 430 genotyped donors of the cohort, with roughly 19% of those sequences being non-productive.

Study-level results and caveats: Across donors, most TCR sequences were observed very rarely, whereas some public TCRs were present in many individuals. The classifier was reported to diagnose cytomegalovirus status with high specificity and sensitivity in both the original cohort and the validation cohort. Compared with equally common non-associated chains, HLA-associated TCR beta chains in a later analysis were more clonally expanded and had lower generation probabilities. The study listed 164 TCR beta chains as associated with cytomegalovirus. Three of the identified cytomegalovirus-associated TCR beta chains were confirmed in vitro to be specific for cytomegalovirus antigens. A later analysis reported that several top co-occurrence clusters appeared linked to parvovirus B19, influenza, CMV and Epstein-Barr virus. A cluster of highly shared sequence variants was judged likely to represent a technical artifact of the sequencing pipeline. In a later analysis, the rate of TCR association differed among HLA loci, with DRB1 alleles having the most associated TCRs and HLA-C alleles having the fewest. Because HLA typing was missing for some donors at each locus, association tests included only the typed subset. Linkage disequilibrium might explain the correlated functional status among segregating V segments, but an unknown experimental factor could not be ruled out. A further reported finding was that TCR beta sequences accurately predicted the HLA-A and HLA-B alleles for most subjects in the first cohort. In an earlier analysis of more than 450 of the donors, most TCR beta V segments were observed in productive rearrangements about 87% or about 30% of the time, broadly matching IMGT annotations. Because the 87-base-pair reads could not distinguish some IMGT-functional V segments, including TRBV6-2 and TRBV6-3, those segments were excluded. Assigning TCR associations to individual alleles was difficult when HLA alleles, especially DR and DQ, strongly co-occurred. The authors suggested that the approach could potentially be generalized to other disease states and immunological phenotypes. In a later analysis, around 17,000 TCR beta sequences were associated with specific HLA alleles at a false discovery rate of 0.05. This cohort had only TCR beta chains sequenced, and the lack of alpha or paired-chain data limited which features could be detected. Immune exposure information for the cohort was limited to CMV serostatus. About 17 rarely observed V segments, including chromosome 9 orphons, were excluded from the earlier analysis of some 590 of the donors because counts were too low. In a later genetic analysis, a missense DCLRE1C variant was associated with V-gene and J-gene trimming of TCR beta chains, and the association was replicated in an independent cohort. Presence/absence analyses assumed roughly uniform sequencing depth across donors, an assumption that may not hold. Compared with the roughly 600-donor mean, donors in an Asian-associated ancestry cluster had fewer N-insertions in productive TCRs, according to a later genetic analysis. In a later analysis, most CMV-associated TCR beta chains were found to appear HLA-restricted, with HLA associations seemingly driven largely by CMV exposure.

The cohort comprised fewer than 700 healthy bone marrow donors. At the time of sampling, every cohort member was nominally healthy, though immune exposures that went unrecorded were likely present. The donor was CMV seronegative and was included in the group of over 300 seronegative cohort members. A peripheral blood sample was collected from each donor, and TCR beta sequencing was performed on peripheral blood mononuclear cells. Genomic DNA extraction from the blood cell samples was performed with the Qiagen DNeasy Blood Extraction Kit. V loses 4 bases of germline sequence and J loses 2 bases, and the interval between the two ends is 9 bases. There are 14 amino acids in the CDR3, from cysteine to phenylalanine inclusive. Only the CDR3 portion is preserved as DNA: 42 bases, with reading frame beginning at the first base. CDR1 SGHRS and CDR2 YFSETQ were looked up in the germline V gene.

This receptor was identified in a man aged 25-40 years in good health and CMV-seronegative. The chain is encoded by TRBV5-1 joined to TRBJ2-2, with TRBD2 as a weak D call on 6 bases. The sample comprised PBMCs. The sequenced DNA is TGCGCCAGCAGCCGGGACTCAAACACCGGGGAGCTGTTTTTT. It translates as CASSRDSNTGELFF.